This T cell receptor beta chain was documented in a study of CD4 T cells in relation to SARS-CoV-2 and coronaviruses. Measured with immunoSEQ multiplex PCR; TCRdb has only the in-frame clones, and not every one. The repertoire includes fewer than 14,000 clones, around 87% of them detected once, and about 2.2% sits in the top ten. Remarks on this clone: Its antigen remains unidentified.

General study findings and limits: Each donor contributed either pre-pandemic or post-infection samples, not both.

Trimming took 6 bases from V and 0 from J; bases not matched to a gene: 15. In germline, CDR1 is SGHVS, CDR2 FQNEAQ. The CDR3 loop spans 19 amino acids. Cryopreserved PBMCs were CD4-enriched, then split into naive and memory cells. This chain uses TRBV7-8 with TRBJ1-5; 9 bases fit TRBD1. This clonotype was sampled from an adult with COVID-19. Sequenced sample: naive CD4+ T cells from PBMCs. Described subset: naive CD4+ T cells isolated by negative enrichment. In DNA form, the CDR3 reads TGTGCCAGCAGGGGGGGGACAGGGAACGAACTCTATAGCAATCAGCCCCAGCATTTT. Translation: CASRGGTGNELYSNQPQHF.